This TCR beta chain was observed in a study of T cells in Graves' hyperthyroidism and ophthalmopathy. This clonotype was detected only a few times. V lost 5 bases and J lost 1, with 20 bases in between. The CDR3 spans 17 residues. Germline values: CDR1 SGHTA, CDR2 FQGNSA. RNA transcripts provided the source from which TCR beta CDR3 regions were amplified. The primer set for the first-round RT-PCR of the TCR CDR3 was HTBI. One entry per CDR3 protein results from TCRdb running MiXCR on the multiplex PCR reads. Of 600,000 or so distinct CDR3 sequences detected, approximately 14% appear once; the ten largest clones hold 12%.

The rearrangement uses TRBV7-2 and TRBJ1-2; D not resolved. The sequencing sample was made of blood. The clonotype was recovered from a woman between 50 and 59 years old with Graves' ophthalmopathy. CDR3 nucleotide sequence: TGTGCCAGCAGCAAAGCAGCTCCCAATTTCCGTAACTATGGCTACACCTTC. Its translation is CASSKAAPNFRNYGYTF.